This entry lists 19 T cell receptor beta chains sequenced from one sample in a study of response to subunit inactivated influenza vaccine. One entry per CDR3 protein results from TCRdb running MiXCR on the RT-PCR reads. There are about 500,000 distinct CDR3 sequences in the sample; about an eighth occur only once, and 10% to 15% lies in the top ten. The starting material was PBMCs from blood, obtained roughly 46 days after vaccination. Receptors were obtained from a man aged 50-60 years who received an inactivated influenza vaccine.

CDR3 bases: TGTGCCAGCAGTCTCAGGGTCACCGGGGAGCTGTTTTTT. It specifies CASSLRVTGELFF. The V gene is TRBV6-2 or TRBV6-3, the J gene TRBJ2-2; D is possibly TRBD1 (5 bases). The CDR3 spans 13 residues. V lost 5 bases and J lost 4, with 8 bases in between. Germline-derived CDR1 and CDR2 are MNHEY and SVGEGT.

This clonotype was found a few times. The gene calls are TRBV5-6 and TRBJ2-2; D is perhaps TRBD2 (6 bases). V was trimmed by 3 bases and J by 1 base, leaving 13 bases between them. The germline CDR1 and CDR2 sequences are SGHDT and YYEEEE. This CDR3 spans 16 amino acids. CDR3 region: CASSSTGTRNTGELFF. DNA of the CDR3: TGTGCCAGCAGCTCGACCGGGACTCGGAACACCGGGGAGCTGTTTTTT.

V is TRBV4-3 and J is TRBJ2-2, with 8 bases identical to TRBD2. V was pared by 0 bases and J by 7 bases, with 4 bases of the junction left unmatched. CDR3 length: 15 amino acids. Germline CDR1 LGHNA, CDR2 YSLEER. The CDR3 bases are TGCGCCAGCAGCCAAGAGGGACTAGTCTTCGGGGAGCTGTTTTTT. Its translation is CASSQEGLVFGELFF.

The sample holds a few counts of this clonotype. The chain carries TRBV6-2 or TRBV6-3 and TRBJ2-7, with unresolved D. Deletions cut 5 bases from V and 3 bases from J, with 11 bases between. Germline CDR1 is MNHEY and CDR2 is SVGEGT. The CDR3 is 13 amino acids. The DNA for the CDR3 is TGTGCCAGCAGTCACGACAAGCACTACGAGCAGTACTTC. Translating it yields CASSHDKHYEQYF.

This clonotype was counted a few times. The J gene is TRBJ2-2, the V gene TRBV2; 9 positions agree with TRBD2. This CDR3 is built from 15 residues. With V trimmed by 6 bases and J by 4 bases, 6 bases remained unmatched. Per germline, CDR1 SNHLY and CDR2 FYNNEI. The CDR3 here is CASSVAGVPTGELFF. The CDR3 nucleotides are TGTGCCAGCAGCGTAGCGGGAGTCCCCACCGGGGAGCTGTTTTTT. Full variable domain (rest looked up from reference TRBV2 and TRBJ2-2): EPEVTQTPSHQVTQMGQEVILRCVPISNHLYFYWYRQILGQKVEFLVSFYNNEISEKSEIFDDQFSVERPDGSNFTLKIRSTKLEDSAMYFCASSVAGVPTGELFFGEGSRLTVL.

This clonotype was counted a few times. The genes are TRBV20-1 and TRBJ2-4, with D perhaps TRBD1 (7 bases). Germline V gene sequence: CDR1 DFQATT, CDR2 SNEGSKA (reference sequence). V was trimmed by 3 bases and J by 0 bases, leaving 15 bases between them. This CDR3 region has 16 residues. This CDR3 reads CSASAGGPLAKNIQYF. In DNA form, the CDR3 reads TGCAGTGCTAGTGCAGGGGGGCCACTAGCCAAAAACATTCAGTACTTC.

V gene TRBV5-4 combines with J gene TRBJ2-5; D might be TRBD1 or TRBD2, each matching 5 bases. Trimming pared 2 bases from V and 5 bases from J, leaving 16 bases between. CDR3 length: 15 amino acids. Germline V gives CDR1 SGHNT, CDR2 YYREEE (reference sequence). The CDR3 sequence is CASSLQDSRGETQYF. CDR3 sequence (DNA): TGTGCCAGCAGCTTACAGGATTCGCGCGGGGAGACCCAGTACTTC.

This clonotype was seen at least ten times. This chain connects TRBV5-5 to TRBJ2-3, with D perhaps TRBD1 (5 bases). The CDR3 contains 14 residues. V lost 2 bases, J lost 4 bases, and 11 bases lay in between. Germline assignment: CDR1 SGHKS and CDR2 YYEKEE (reference sequence). In nucleotides, the CDR3 is TGTGCCAGCAGCTTTCGCAGGGTTGCAGATACGCAGTATTTT. Protein sequence: CASSFRRVADTQYF.

This clonotype was counted between two and nine times. The chain joins TRBV6-1 to TRBJ2-5, with TRBD2 matching 16 bases. This CDR3 is 16 amino acids long. V lost 7 bases to trimming and J lost 3 bases; unmatched junction nucleotides: 5. Looked up from germline, CDR1 is MNHNS and CDR2 is SASEGT. CDR3 sequence (DNA): TGTGCCAGCAAGGGACTAGCGGGGGGGTATGAAGAGACCCAGTACTTC. Residues: CASKGLAGGYEETQYF.

This clonotype was counted between two and nine times. The chain is built from TRBV20-1 and TRBJ2-1; 9 bases line up with TRBD2. V lost 3 bases to trimming and J lost 6 bases; unmatched junction nucleotides: 6. The germline V gene encodes CDR1 DFQATT and CDR2 SNEGSKA (reference sequence). The CDR3 loop spans 14 amino acids. The CDR3 protein is CSASGVSGGNEQFF. CDR3 coding DNA: TGCAGTGCTAGTGGTGTTAGCGGGGGCAATGAGCAGTTCTTC.

In its sample, this clonotype was seen many times. V gene TRBV7-2 combines with J gene TRBJ1-2; D is possibly TRBD1 (5 bases). Germline V gene lookup returns CDR1 SGHTA and CDR2 FQGNSA. This CDR3 spans 14 amino acids. V lost 1 base and J 7 bases, leaving 13 bases between the germline ends. CDR3 amino acids: CASSLGQGMGGYTF. CDR3 sequence (DNA): TGTGCCAGCAGCTTAGGCCAGGGTATGGGTGGCTACACCTTC.

This clonotype was counted many times. The chain has TRBV20-1 and TRBJ1-4; 10 bases line up with TRBD1. Germline V gene data show CDR1 as DFQATT and CDR2 as SNEGSKA (reference sequence). The CDR3 loop spans 12 amino acids. V gave up 7 bases and J gave up 7 bases; unmatched junction bases: 3. CDR3 DNA sequence: TGCAGTGGACAGGGGGCGGGTGAAAAACTGTTTTTT. Encoded protein: CSGQGAGEKLFF.

V and J are TRBV4-1 and TRBJ2-6; D ambiguous. Germline loops: CDR1 MGHRA, CDR2 YSYEKL. The V gene lost 0 bases and the J gene lost 0 bases, with 12 bases spanning the gap. The CDR3 has 18 amino acids. CDR3 DNA: TGCGCCAGCAGCCAAGATCCTCTCCTAAACTCTGGGGCCAACGTCCTGACTTTC. This sequence encodes CASSQDPLLNSGANVLTF.

This chain links TRBV5-1 with TRBJ2-5, with 12 bases lining up with TRBD2. The V gene end was trimmed by 0 bases and the J gene end by 3 bases; junction bases not matched to a gene: 9. This CDR3 spans 18 amino acids. CDR1 SGHRS and CDR2 YFSETQ come from the germline V gene. The CDR3 loop is CASSLGPSGGARKETQYF. The CDR3 DNA is TGCGCCAGCAGCTTGGGCCCTAGCGGGGGGGCTAGGAAAGAGACCCAGTACTTC.

This clonotype was detected ten times or more. This chain connects TRBV12-3 or TRBV12-4 to TRBJ2-3; 14 bases fit TRBD2. The CDR3 has 17 amino acids. V trimming: 5 bases; J trimming: 1 base; junction bases outside the gene matches: 5. CDR3 nucleotide sequence: TGTGCCAGCAGTCCAGGGACTAGCGGGGGACGCACAGATACGCAGTATTTT. It yields the protein CASSPGTSGGRTDTQYF.

In this sample, this clonotype turned up many times. The V gene is TRBV27, the J gene TRBJ1-1; 7 nucleotides align to TRBD1. Germline trimming cut 6 bases from V and 1 base from J; bases unmatched to any gene: 8. CDR1 is MNHEY, CDR2 SMNVEV, per germline (reference sequence). The CDR3 loop spans 15 amino acids. The CDR3 spells CASRETGLGNTEAFF. The CDR3 DNA sequence: TGTGCCAGCAGGGAGACAGGGCTCGGGAACACTGAAGCTTTCTTT.

The sample holds many counts of this clonotype. The rearrangement links TRBV20-1 to TRBJ2-1; a possible D gene is TRBD2 (5 bases). This CDR3 comprises 13 residues. The V gene lost 6 bases and the J gene lost 3 bases, with 12 bases spanning the gap. The germline V gene encodes CDR1 DFQATT and CDR2 SNEGSKA (reference sequence). DNA of the CDR3: TGCAGTGCCTACCCGGCGGGCTACAATGAGCAGTTCTTC. It is translated as CSAYPAGYNEQFF.

The genes are TRBV28 and TRBJ2-3, with D possibly TRBD1 on 6 matching bases. Germline loops: CDR1 MDHEN, CDR2 SYDVKM. Trimming took off 2 bases at V and 5 bases at J, with 20 bases between the two ends. This CDR3 has 17 residues. CDR3 region: CASSLRLIEKGGDTQYF. The CDR3 DNA reads TGTGCCAGCAGTTTACGCCTAATAGAAAAAGGGGGAGATACGCAGTATTTT.

This clonotype appeared many times. This chain uses TRBV11-2 with TRBJ2-7, with a weak D call TRBD1 (6 bases). There are 15 residues in the CDR3. Germline CDR1 is SGHAT and CDR2 is FQNNGV. Between the trimmed V and J ends, which lost 0 bases and 4 bases, there was a span of 13 bases. In DNA, the CDR3 is TGTGCCAGCAGCTTAGATCGTGGGGGCGCGTACGAGCAGTACTTC. Translation gives CASSLDRGGAYEQYF.